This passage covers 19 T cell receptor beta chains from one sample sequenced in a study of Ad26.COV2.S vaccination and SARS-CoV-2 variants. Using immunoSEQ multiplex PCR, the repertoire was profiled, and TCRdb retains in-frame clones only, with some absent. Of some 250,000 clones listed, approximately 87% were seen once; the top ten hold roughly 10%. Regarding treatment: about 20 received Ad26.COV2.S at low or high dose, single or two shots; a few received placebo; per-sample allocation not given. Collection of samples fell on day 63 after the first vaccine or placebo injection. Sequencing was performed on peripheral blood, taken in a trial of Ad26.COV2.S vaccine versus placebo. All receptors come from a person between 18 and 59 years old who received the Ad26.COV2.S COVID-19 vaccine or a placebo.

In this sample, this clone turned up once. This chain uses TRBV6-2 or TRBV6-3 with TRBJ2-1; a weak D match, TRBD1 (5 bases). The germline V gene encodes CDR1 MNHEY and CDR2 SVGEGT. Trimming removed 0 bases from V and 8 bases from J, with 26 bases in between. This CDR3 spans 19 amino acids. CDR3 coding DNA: TGTGCCAGCAGTTACTCTTCCGACAGCGAGTCCTTACGGGCCGATGAGCAGTTCTTC. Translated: CASSYSSDSESLRADEQFF.

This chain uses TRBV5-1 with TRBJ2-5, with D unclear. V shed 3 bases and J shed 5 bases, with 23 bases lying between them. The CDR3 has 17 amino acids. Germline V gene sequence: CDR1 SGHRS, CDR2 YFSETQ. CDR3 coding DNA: TGCGCCAGCAGCTCGATCGGCGTTGGTTGGCTAAGCGAGACCCAGTACTTC. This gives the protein CASSSIGVGWLSETQYF.

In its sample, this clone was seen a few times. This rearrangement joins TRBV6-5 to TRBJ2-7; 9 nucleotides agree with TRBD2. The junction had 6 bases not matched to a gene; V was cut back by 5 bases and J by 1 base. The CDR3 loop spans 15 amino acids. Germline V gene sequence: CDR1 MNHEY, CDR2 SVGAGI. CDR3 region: CASSPARGGSYEQYF. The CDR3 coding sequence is TGTGCCAGCAGTCCCGCGCGGGGGGGGTCCTACGAGCAGTACTTC.

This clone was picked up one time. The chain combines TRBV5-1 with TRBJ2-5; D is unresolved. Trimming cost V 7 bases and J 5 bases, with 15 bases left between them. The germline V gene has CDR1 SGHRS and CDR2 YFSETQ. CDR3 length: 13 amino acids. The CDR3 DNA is TGCGCCAGCGCCCGTACTCGTGCGGAGACCCAGTACTTC. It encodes CASARTRAETQYF.

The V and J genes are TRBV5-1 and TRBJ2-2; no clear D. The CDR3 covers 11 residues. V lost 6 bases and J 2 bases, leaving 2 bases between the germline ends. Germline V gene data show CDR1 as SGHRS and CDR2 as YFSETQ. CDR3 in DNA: TGCGCCAGCACCAACACCGGGGAGCTGTTTTTT. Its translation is CASTNTGELFF.

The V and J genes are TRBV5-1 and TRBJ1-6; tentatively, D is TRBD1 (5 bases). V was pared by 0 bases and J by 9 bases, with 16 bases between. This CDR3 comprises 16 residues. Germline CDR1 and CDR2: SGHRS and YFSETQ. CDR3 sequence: CASSLAGARNGSPLHF. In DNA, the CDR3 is TGCGCCAGCAGCTTGGCCGGGGCTAGGAATGGTTCACCCCTCCACTTT.

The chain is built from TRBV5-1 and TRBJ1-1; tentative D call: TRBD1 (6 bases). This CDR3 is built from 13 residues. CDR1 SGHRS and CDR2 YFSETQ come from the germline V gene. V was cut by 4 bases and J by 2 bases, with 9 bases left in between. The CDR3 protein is CASSGDTNTEAFF. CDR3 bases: TGCGCCAGCAGCGGGGACACCAACACTGAAGCTTTCTTT.

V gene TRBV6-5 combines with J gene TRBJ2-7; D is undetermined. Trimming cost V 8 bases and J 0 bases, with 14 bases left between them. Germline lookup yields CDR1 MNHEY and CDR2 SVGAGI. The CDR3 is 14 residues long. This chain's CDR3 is CASSVYPTSYEQYF. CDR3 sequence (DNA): TGTGCCAGCTCAGTCTACCCGACCTCCTACGAGCAGTACTTC.

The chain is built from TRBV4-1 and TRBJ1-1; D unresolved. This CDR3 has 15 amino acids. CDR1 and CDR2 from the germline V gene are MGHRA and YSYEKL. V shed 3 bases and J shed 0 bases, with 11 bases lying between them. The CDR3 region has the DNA TGCGCCAGCAGCCACCGGACGGATATGAACACTGAAGCTTTCTTT. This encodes CASSHRTDMNTEAFF.

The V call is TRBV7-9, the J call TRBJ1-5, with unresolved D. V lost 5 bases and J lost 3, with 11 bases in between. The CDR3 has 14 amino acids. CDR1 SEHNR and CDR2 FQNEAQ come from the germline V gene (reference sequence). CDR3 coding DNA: TGTGCCAGCAGCCCCGGGATGGACAATCAGCCCCAGCATTTT. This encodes CASSPGMDNQPQHF.

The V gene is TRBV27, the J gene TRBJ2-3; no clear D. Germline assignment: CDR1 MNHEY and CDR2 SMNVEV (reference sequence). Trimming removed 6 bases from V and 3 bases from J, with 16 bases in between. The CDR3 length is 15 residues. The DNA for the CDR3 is TGTGCCAGCAGGGTGGTGGGCAGTAAGACAGATACGCAGTATTTT. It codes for CASRVVGSKTDTQYF.

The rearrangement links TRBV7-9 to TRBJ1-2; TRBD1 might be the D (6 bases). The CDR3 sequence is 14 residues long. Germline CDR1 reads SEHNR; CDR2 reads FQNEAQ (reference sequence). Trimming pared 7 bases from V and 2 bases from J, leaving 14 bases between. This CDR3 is CASTPLGGNYGYTF. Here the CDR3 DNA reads TGTGCCAGCACTCCTTTAGGGGGAAACTATGGCTACACCTTC.

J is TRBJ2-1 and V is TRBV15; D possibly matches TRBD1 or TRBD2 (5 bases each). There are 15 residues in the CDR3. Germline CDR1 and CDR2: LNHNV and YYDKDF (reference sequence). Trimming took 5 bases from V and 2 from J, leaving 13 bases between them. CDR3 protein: CATSDRDPTYNEQFF. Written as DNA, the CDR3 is TGTGCCACCAGCGACCGGGACCCAACCTACAATGAGCAGTTCTTC.

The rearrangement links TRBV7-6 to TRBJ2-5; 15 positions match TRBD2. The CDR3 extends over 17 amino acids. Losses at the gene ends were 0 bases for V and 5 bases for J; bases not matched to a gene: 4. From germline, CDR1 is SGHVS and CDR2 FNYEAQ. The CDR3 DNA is TGTGCCAGCAGCTTAGCCTCAGGACTAGCGGGGGGGGAGACCCAGTACTTC. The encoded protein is CASSLASGLAGGETQYF.

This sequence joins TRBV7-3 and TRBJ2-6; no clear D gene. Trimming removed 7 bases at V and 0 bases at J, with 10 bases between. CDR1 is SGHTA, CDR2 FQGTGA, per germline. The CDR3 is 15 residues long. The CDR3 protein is CASIPSSSGANVLTF. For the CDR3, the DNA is TGTGCCAGCATCCCCTCCTCCTCTGGGGCCAACGTCCTGACTTTC.

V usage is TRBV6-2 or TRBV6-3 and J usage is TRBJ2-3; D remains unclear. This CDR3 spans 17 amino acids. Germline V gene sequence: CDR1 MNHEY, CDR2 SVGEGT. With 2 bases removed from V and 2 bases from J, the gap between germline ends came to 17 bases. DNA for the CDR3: TGTGCCAGCAGTTACGGATCATCTGAAGATTACACAGATACGCAGTATTTT. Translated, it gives CASSYGSSEDYTDTQYF.

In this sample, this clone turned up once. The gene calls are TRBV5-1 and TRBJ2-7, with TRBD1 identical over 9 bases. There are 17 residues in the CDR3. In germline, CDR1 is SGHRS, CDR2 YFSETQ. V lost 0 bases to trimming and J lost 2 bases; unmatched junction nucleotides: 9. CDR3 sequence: CASSLGHGTGKAYEQYF. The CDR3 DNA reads TGCGCCAGCAGCTTGGGACACGGGACAGGGAAGGCCTACGAGCAGTACTTC.

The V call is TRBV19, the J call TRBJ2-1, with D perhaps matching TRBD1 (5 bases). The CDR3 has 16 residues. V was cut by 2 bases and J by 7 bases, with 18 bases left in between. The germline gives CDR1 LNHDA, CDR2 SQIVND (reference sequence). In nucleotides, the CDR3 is TGTGCCAGTAGTATAAATTCAGGGTCCAGTTTGAATGAGCAGTTCTTC. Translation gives CASSINSGSSLNEQFF.

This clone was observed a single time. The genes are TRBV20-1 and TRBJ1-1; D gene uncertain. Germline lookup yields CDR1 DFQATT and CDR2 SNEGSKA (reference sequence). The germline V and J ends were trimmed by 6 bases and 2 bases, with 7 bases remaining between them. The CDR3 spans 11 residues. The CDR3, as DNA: TGCAGTGCCCGGAGAAACACTGAAGCTTTCTTT. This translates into CSARRNTEAFF.